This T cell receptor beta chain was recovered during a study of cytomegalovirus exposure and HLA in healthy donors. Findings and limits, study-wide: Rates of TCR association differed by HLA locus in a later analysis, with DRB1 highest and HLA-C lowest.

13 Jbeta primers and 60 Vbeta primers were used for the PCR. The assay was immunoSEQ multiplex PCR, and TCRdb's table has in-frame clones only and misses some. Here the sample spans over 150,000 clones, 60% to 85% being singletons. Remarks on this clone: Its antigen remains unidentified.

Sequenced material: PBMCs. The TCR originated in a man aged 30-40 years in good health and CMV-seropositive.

The CDR3 bases are TGTGCCAGCAGCTTAGCGCTCTGGGACTTAGAGTCAACTAATGAAAAACTGTTTTTT. This codes for CASSLALWDLESTNEKLFF. The V and J genes are TRBV7-9 and TRBJ1-4, with D maybe TRBD1 (5 bases). This CDR3 contains 19 residues. V gave up 0 bases and J gave up 0 bases, with 17 bases separating them. Germline assignment: CDR1 SEHNR and CDR2 FQNEAQ (reference sequence).